The T cell receptor beta chain under discussion was sequenced for a study of OX40 agonist ivuxolimab in advanced cancers. Turning to the study itself: Patients' therapy was ivuxolimab, an antibody that acts as an agonist of OX40 (CD134). The patients received ivuxolimab by intravenous route every 2 weeks at 0.01 to 10 mg/kg. The diagnoses of dose-escalation patients were hepatocellular carcinoma, melanoma, renal cell or head and neck cancer. Study-wide points: Partly responding patients at 0.1-3.0 mg/kg showed some of the smallest clonal expansion.

Profiled with immunoSEQ multiplex PCR; TCRdb holds only in-frame clones, not every one. The table has around 54,000 clones, around 94% seen once. To note about this clone: Antigen specificity is unknown.

The CDR3 totals 13 residues. Deletions cut 8 bases from V and 1 base from J, with 11 bases between. The V gene's germline CDR1 is MDHEN and CDR2 SYDVKM. Sequences were derived from CD4+ or CD8+ T cells sorted from blood, sampled in a trial of the OX40 agonist ivuxolimab. The chain links TRBV28 to TRBJ1-2; D is unresolved. This receptor was obtained from an adult with an advanced solid tumor such as melanoma, head and neck, liver or kidney cancer. CDR3 bases: TGTGCCAGCGGTAATAGGGTTAACTATGGCTACACCTTC. Translation gives CASGNRVNYGYTF.